The 15 T cell receptor beta chains in this list originate from one sample, sequenced in a study of early T cells in non-severe SARS-CoV-2 infection. TCRdb ran MiXCR on the 5' RACE reads and lists one entry per CDR3 protein. Here the sample spans 65,000 to 80,000 distinct CDR3 sequences, about 12% being singletons. Specimen: whole blood. The receptors stem from an adult who was a healthcare worker with PCR-confirmed SARS-CoV-2 infection or an uninfected control (not recorded which).

This clonotype was recorded a few times. The V gene is TRBV10-1, the J gene TRBJ2-7; TRBD2 agrees at 11 bases. The CDR3 spans 13 residues. Per the germline V gene, CDR1 is WNHNN and CDR2 is SYGVQD (reference sequence). V dropped 6 bases and J dropped 7; count of bases not matched to a gene: 5. CDR3 sequence: CASSTSGRQEQYF. The CDR3, as DNA: TGCGCCAGCAGCACTAGCGGGAGACAAGAGCAGTACTTC.

The genes are TRBV7-3 and TRBJ2-6; tentatively, D is TRBD1 (6 bases). Germline assignment: CDR1 SGHTA and CDR2 FQGTGA. The CDR3 runs 18 residues. V was clipped by 2 bases and J by 0 bases, with 14 bases between them. The CDR3 loop is CASSLSTGRISGANVLTF. In nucleotides, the CDR3 is TGTGCCAGCAGCTTATCGACAGGAAGGATCTCTGGGGCCAACGTCCTGACTTTC.

The rearrangement joins TRBV6-1 to TRBJ2-2; TRBD2 is a possible D gene (6 bases). Germline V gene data show CDR1 as MNHNS and CDR2 as SASEGT. Trimming stripped 3 bases from V and 6 bases from J, with 14 bases between. CDR3 length: 15 amino acids. The CDR3 reads CASSDWGLPPGELFF. The CDR3 DNA sequence: TGTGCCAGCAGTGACTGGGGACTGCCCCCCGGGGAGCTGTTTTTT.

The V gene is TRBV27, the J gene TRBJ2-5, with D perhaps TRBD1 (5 bases). Germline V CDR1 and CDR2: MNHEY, SMNVEV (reference sequence). Deletions cut 9 bases from V and 2 bases from J, with 13 bases between. CDR3 size: 13 residues. CDR3 DNA sequence: TGTGCCAGTTCCGCTCGGACACAAGAGACCCAGTACTTC. This translates into CASSARTQETQYF.

On this clonotype: Here the CDR3 omits its conserved ending phenylalanine or tryptophan, so a read error is the likely source. The chain links TRBV5-1 to TRBJ2-6; D might be TRBD1 or TRBD2, each matching 5 bases. This CDR3 region has 16 residues. From germline, CDR1 is SGHRS and CDR2 YFSETQ. V lost 4 bases, J lost 2 bases, and 13 bases lay in between. CDR3: CASSPWDHAGANVLTS. Written as DNA, the CDR3 is TGCGCCAGCAGCCCCTGGGACCATGCTGGGGCCAACGTCCTGACTTCC.

This clonotype was observed at least ten times. The V gene is TRBV20-1, the J gene TRBJ2-3; 9 nucleotides match TRBD1. Trimming cost V 6 bases and J 2 bases; bases outside gene matches: 9. The CDR3 is 15 residues long. Germline CDR1 reads DFQATT; CDR2 reads SNEGSKA (reference sequence). CDR3 sequence: CSAEPGQGDTDTQYF. CDR3 DNA: TGCAGTGCCGAACCGGGACAGGGAGACACAGATACGCAGTATTTT.

V usage is TRBV10-3 and J usage is TRBJ1-1; 9 nucleotides match TRBD1. The CDR3 has 13 residues. V shed 4 bases, J shed 7 bases, and the junction held 4 bases outside the gene matches. The germline V gene has CDR1 ENHRY and CDR2 SYGVKD. The CDR3 sequence: CAISGRTGDEAFF. The CDR3 DNA sequence: TGTGCCATCAGTGGAAGGACAGGGGATGAAGCTTTCTTT.

This clonotype was seen more than once but under ten times. V usage is TRBV5-1 and J usage is TRBJ2-2; D remains ambiguous. This CDR3 contains 13 residues. V lost 4 bases and J lost 5, with 9 bases in between. The germline V gene has CDR1 SGHRS and CDR2 YFSETQ. CDR3 in DNA: TGCGCCAGCAGCCCGCAAGGGACCGGGGAGCTGTTTTTT. It encodes CASSPQGTGELFF.

This clonotype was counted at least ten times. The chain joins TRBV20-1 to TRBJ2-3, with 10 bases identical to TRBD2. Germline loops: CDR1 DFQATT, CDR2 SNEGSKA (reference sequence). The CDR3 contains 15 residues. The ends lost 6 bases at V and 1 base at J; junction bases unmatched: 7. The CDR3 sequence is CSAQDSGRGTDTQYF. CDR3 sequence (DNA): TGCAGTGCGCAAGACAGCGGGAGGGGCACAGATACGCAGTATTTT.

CDR3 residues: CASSVEGPLEGYTF. Here the CDR3 DNA reads TGCGCCAGCAGCGTGGAGGGACCGCTCGAGGGCTACACCTTC. V and J are TRBV5-1 and TRBJ1-2, with a possible D match to TRBD1 (5 bases). CDR1 is SGHRS and CDR2 is YFSETQ in the germline V gene. The CDR3 sequence is 14 residues long. Trimming stripped 4 bases from V and 8 bases from J, with 18 bases between.

The gene calls are TRBV20-1 and TRBJ2-3; TRBD1 might be the D (6 bases). CDR3 size: 15 residues. The V end lost 0 bases, the J end lost 2 bases, and 12 bases lay between the germline ends. Germline V lookup: CDR1 DFQATT, CDR2 SNEGSKA (reference sequence). CDR3 coding DNA: TGCAGTGCTAGAGATGCGAGGGACACCACAGATACGCAGTATTTT. It translates to CSARDARDTTDTQYF.

This chain joins TRBV18 and TRBJ2-5; D is unclear. Trimming stripped 2 bases from V and 2 bases from J, with 9 bases between. Germline lookup yields CDR1 KGHSH and CDR2 LQKENI. This CDR3 has 14 residues. This CDR3 is CASSPFGVQETQYF. The CDR3, as DNA: TGTGCCAGCTCACCATTCGGAGTACAAGAGACCCAGTACTTC.

This clonotype was seen repeatedly, ten times or more. V and J are TRBV6-6 and TRBJ1-5, with D perhaps TRBD1 (5 bases). The V gene lost 0 bases and the J gene lost 0 bases, with 15 bases spanning the gap. The CDR3 extends over 18 amino acids. In germline, CDR1 is MNHNY, CDR2 SVGAGI (reference sequence). The CDR3 protein is CASSYSIRDSYSNQPQHF. The CDR3 nucleotides are TGTGCCAGCAGTTACTCGATCAGGGATTCATATAGCAATCAGCCCCAGCATTTT.

The chain recombines TRBV5-5 with TRBJ2-3, with D tentatively TRBD2 (6 bases). V was shortened by 4 bases and J by 4 bases, with 25 bases between the two germline ends. Germline assignment: CDR1 SGHKS and CDR2 YYEKEE (reference sequence). The CDR3 is made up of 18 amino acids. CDR3: CASSVAIGRSLKSDTQYF. The CDR3 DNA reads as TGTGCCAGCAGCGTTGCGATCGGGAGAAGTTTAAAGTCAGATACGCAGTATTTT.

This clonotype was counted between two and nine times. The chain combines TRBV2 with TRBJ1-6, with D uncertain. This CDR3 contains 12 residues. Trimming pared 2 bases from V and 5 bases from J, leaving 1 base between. The germline gives CDR1 SNHLY, CDR2 FYNNEI. The chain's CDR3 is CASSENNSPLHF. CDR3 DNA: TGTGCCAGCAGTGAAAATAATTCACCCCTCCACTTT.